Following are 10 T cell receptor beta chains from one sample sequenced in a study of neurological immune-mediated disorders. TCRdb itself ran the 5' RACE reads through MiXCR, one entry per CDR3 protein. This sample has more than 25,000 distinct CDR3 sequences; approximately 16% occur once, and the top ten carry 4% to 5%. Time point defined: technical triplicate 3. What was sequenced was CD4+ T cells from blood. Receptor source: a female donor with HTLV-1-associated myelopathy (HAM/TSP).

This clonotype was counted many times. This chain joins TRBV3-1 and TRBJ2-4, with D tentatively TRBD1 (5 bases). Per the germline V gene, CDR1 is LGHDT and CDR2 is YNNKEL (reference sequence). The CDR3 covers 11 residues. Trimming pared 5 bases from V and 13 bases from J, leaving 12 bases between. This chain's CDR3 is CASSTPHRQYF. The CDR3 DNA reads as TGTGCCAGCAGCACTCCCCACAGGCAGTACTTC.

There are many counts of this clonotype. The rearrangement joins TRBV20-1 to TRBJ1-5; 10 positions match TRBD1. CDR1 is DFQATT, CDR2 SNEGSKA, per germline (reference sequence). J was trimmed by 5 bases and V by 3 bases; bases with no gene match: 7. CDR3 length: 15 amino acids. In DNA form, the CDR3 reads TGCAGTGCTAGCCCCGGGACAGGGGTTTATCAGCCCCAGCATTTT. Its translation is CSASPGTGVYQPQHF.

Ten or more counts support this clonotype. The rearrangement joins TRBV5-1 to TRBJ2-3, with a possible D match to TRBD2 (5 bases). The CDR3 consists of 14 residues. Germline lookup yields CDR1 SGHRS and CDR2 YFSETQ. V was shortened by 3 bases and J by 3 bases, with 11 bases between the two germline ends. This CDR3 reads CASSSLRGTDTQYF. The CDR3 bases are TGCGCCAGCAGCTCTCTCCGCGGGACAGATACGCAGTATTTT. Drawing the rest from reference TRBV5-1 and TRBJ2-3, the complete variable domain is KAGVTQTPRYLIKTRGQQVTLSCSPISGHRSVSWYQQTPGQGLQFLFEYFSETQRNKGNFPGRFSGRQFSNSRSEMNVSTLELGDSALYLCASSSLRGTDTQYFGPGTRLTVL.

This clonotype was observed at least ten times. V is TRBV7-9 and J is TRBJ2-3; 8 bases line up with TRBD2. CDR1 is SEHNR, CDR2 FQNEAQ, per germline (reference sequence). The junction had 7 bases not matched to a gene; V was cut back by 7 bases and J by 4 bases. The CDR3 has 14 amino acids. The CDR3 DNA sequence: TGTGCCAGCATCAAGACTAGCGTTGCAGATACGCAGTATTTT. This codes for CASIKTSVADTQYF. The complete variable domain, with remaining parts taken from reference TRBV7-9 and TRBJ2-3, reads DTGVSQNPRHKITKRGQNVTFRCDPISEHNRLYWYRQTLGQGPEFLTYFQNEAQLEKSRLLSDRFSAERPKGSFSTLEIQRTEQGDSAMYLCASIKTSVADTQYFGPGTRLTVL.

V usage is TRBV5-1 and J usage is TRBJ2-1, with TRBD2 matching 13 bases. V lost 0 bases and J lost 4; bases outside the gene matches: 1. Germline CDR1 is SGHRS and CDR2 is YFSETQ. The CDR3 length is 16 residues. The CDR3, as DNA: TGCGCCAGCAGCTTGGGGACTAGCGGGAGTTACAATGAGCAGTTCTTC. Residues: CASSLGTSGSYNEQFF.

This clonotype showed up many times. The chain combines TRBV10-3 with TRBJ1-2; D is possibly TRBD1 (5 bases). The CDR3 contains 14 residues. Germline V gives CDR1 ENHRY, CDR2 SYGVKD. With 4 bases removed from V and 3 bases from J, the gap between germline ends came to 12 bases. CDR3 amino acids: CAISAREDYYGYTF. CDR3 nucleotide sequence: TGTGCCATCAGTGCCAGGGAGGACTACTATGGCTACACCTTC.

This clonotype came up many times. The V call is TRBV7-3, the J call TRBJ2-3; 12 bases are a match to TRBD2. The V segment lost 5 bases and the J segment 0 bases; nucleotides outside the gene matches: 9. CDR1 SGHTA and CDR2 FQGTGA come from the germline V gene. The CDR3 is 18 residues long. The CDR3 loop reads CASSPGLAGFASTDTQYF. As DNA, the CDR3 is TGTGCCAGCAGCCCGGGACTAGCGGGCTTCGCTAGCACAGATACGCAGTATTTT.

At least ten counts were recorded for this clonotype. This sequence joins TRBV29-1 and TRBJ1-2; the match to TRBD1 covers 7 bases. Germline loops: CDR1 SQVTM, CDR2 ANQGSEA. CDR3 size: 14 residues. The ends lost 7 bases at V and 1 base at J; junction bases unmatched: 9. CDR3: CSAGTASINYGYTF. CDR3 in DNA: TGCAGCGCCGGGACAGCCTCAATTAACTATGGCTACACCTTC.

This clonotype was counted at least ten times. The chain couples TRBV27 to TRBJ2-7; TRBD1 matches at 9 bases. Germline trimming cut 3 bases from V and 1 base from J; bases unmatched to any gene: 10. The CDR3 runs 17 residues. Germline V gene lookup returns CDR1 MNHEY and CDR2 SMNVEV (reference sequence). As DNA, the CDR3 is TGTGCCAGCAGTTTCCGACACGACAGGGGGAATTCCTACGAGCAGTACTTC. Protein sequence: CASSFRHDRGNSYEQYF.

This clonotype was seen many times. The CDR3 nucleotides are TGTGCCAGCAGCCAAGAAGGGGGCACAGATACGCAGTATTTT. Its protein product is CASSQEGGTDTQYF. The genes are TRBV3-1 and TRBJ2-3; maybe TRBD1 (5 bases). This CDR3 has 14 residues. Trimming stripped 0 bases from V and 1 base from J, with 5 bases between. The germline V gene has CDR1 LGHDT and CDR2 YNNKEL (reference sequence).